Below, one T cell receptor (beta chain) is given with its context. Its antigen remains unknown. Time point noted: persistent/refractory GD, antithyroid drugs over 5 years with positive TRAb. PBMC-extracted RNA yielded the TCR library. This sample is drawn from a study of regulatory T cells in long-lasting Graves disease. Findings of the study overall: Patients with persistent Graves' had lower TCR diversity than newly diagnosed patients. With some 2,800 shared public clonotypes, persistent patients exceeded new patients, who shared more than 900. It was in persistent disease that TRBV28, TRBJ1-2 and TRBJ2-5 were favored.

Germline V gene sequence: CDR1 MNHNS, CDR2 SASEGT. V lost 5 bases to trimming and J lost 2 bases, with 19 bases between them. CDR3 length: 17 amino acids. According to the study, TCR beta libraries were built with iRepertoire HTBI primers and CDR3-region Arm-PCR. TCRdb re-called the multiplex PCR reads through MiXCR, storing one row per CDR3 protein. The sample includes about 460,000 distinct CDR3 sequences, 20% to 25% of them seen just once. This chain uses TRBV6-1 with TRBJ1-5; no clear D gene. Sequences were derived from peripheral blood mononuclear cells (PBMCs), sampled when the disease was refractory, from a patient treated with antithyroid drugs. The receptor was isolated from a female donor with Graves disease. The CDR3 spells CASSRRRGEIGNQPQHF. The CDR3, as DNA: TGTGCCAGCAGTCGACGGCGCGGTGAGATTGGCAATCAGCCCCAGCATTTT.